The following is a T cell receptor (beta chain) sequence with its context. This receptor's antigen is unknown. No base quality information exists; no much larger clone differs at one position. The immunoSEQ Assay, a bias-controlled multiplex PCR, was used to amplify TCRbeta CDR3 regions from genomic DNA. Per the source publication's procedure: The number of nucleated cells in each sample was estimated by amplification of reference gene primers within the assay. To quantify the absolute abundance of each unique TCRbeta CDR3 rearrangement, sequence reads were collapsed and filtered. For each sample, productive Simpson clonality was calculated by taking the square root of Simpson's diversity index across productive rearrangements. TCRdb took this table from immuneACCESS and kept in-frame rearrangements with V and J called. Such tables lack part of the clones; where checked against another copy, unresolved V genes explain under half of the gap, and the rest is unexplained. The DNA was the basis for D and trimming; V, J and clone size are from that table. The sample table lists fewer than 350,000 clones, around nine tenths of them with a count of one. The ten largest account for approximately 1% of the sample.

The entry originates in a study of blood T cell repertoires in COVID-19 (dated by TCRdb to 2019 to 2021). With regard to the full study: Samples covering the acute and convalescent phases of COVID-19 were provided by collaborators in the United States, Italy and Spain. The prospective study material was composed of cDNA or gDNA derived from T cells, B-cell-depleted T cells, or PBMCs. Deeply sampled blood TCRbeta repertoires from subjects exposed to, actively infected with, or recovered from COVID-19 were included in the dataset. The repertoires were released in a freely available public database intended as a resource for research on the immune response to SARS-CoV-2. The samples were drawn from the first 160 participants of the ongoing ImmuneRACE study and from under 1,500 subjects provided by 6 global collaborators. A de-identified subject ID, COVID-19 status, age in years and sex were almost always included in the sample metadata. Where HLA class I and class II types were available, the types were taken from metadata supplied by the sample provider, not from assay-based typing. Results and caveats for the whole study, not just this receptor: The amount of clinical and demographic metadata varied by source and participant and was provided uncurated.

The cysteine opens and the phenylalanine closes a CDR3 of 13 amino acids. Of the read, only the CDR3 DNA is kept; its 39 bases are in frame from base 1. Between the V and J ends, shortened by 2 bases and 4 bases respectively, the junction contains 9 bases. The germline V gene provides CDR1 MDHEN and CDR2 SYDVKM. Participants in the prospective study were enrolled through a virtual design, were aged roughly 18 to 100 years, and lived in some 24 United States geographic areas. Cohort assignment in the prospective study relied on participant-reported clinical history from a screening survey and a study questionnaire. Exposed participants had been in contact with someone with a PCR-confirmed or clinician-diagnosed COVID-19 case within 2 weeks of study entry. Mobile phlebotomists in the prospective study collected whole blood, serum and a nasopharyngeal or oropharyngeal swab from every participant. Prospective study participants could optionally give additional blood draws and questionnaires over an approximately two-month period. Blood samples from the prospective study were shipped frozen or at room temperature prior to DNA extraction.

The chain links TRBV28 with TRBJ2-7; D gene: possibly TRBD2, on 6 matching bases. The sequenced sample consisted of PBMCs or T cells enriched from blood (not recorded which). The receptor's source is a woman aged 25 to 45 who had been exposed to COVID-19. In nucleotide form, the sequence is TGTGCCAGCAGTTTAAAGGGACTGTACGAGCAGTACTTC. This codes for CASSLKGLYEQYF.